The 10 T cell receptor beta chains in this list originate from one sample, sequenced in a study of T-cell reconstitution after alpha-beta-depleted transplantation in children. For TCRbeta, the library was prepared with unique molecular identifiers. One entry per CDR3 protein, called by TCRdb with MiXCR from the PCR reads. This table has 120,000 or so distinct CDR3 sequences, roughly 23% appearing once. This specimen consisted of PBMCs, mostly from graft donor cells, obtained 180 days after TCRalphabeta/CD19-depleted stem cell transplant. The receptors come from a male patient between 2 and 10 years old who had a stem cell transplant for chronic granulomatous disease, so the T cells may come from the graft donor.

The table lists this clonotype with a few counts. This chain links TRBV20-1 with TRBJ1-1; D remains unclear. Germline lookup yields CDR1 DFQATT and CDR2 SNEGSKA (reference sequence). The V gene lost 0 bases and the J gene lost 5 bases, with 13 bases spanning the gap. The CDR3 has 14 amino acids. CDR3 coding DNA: TGCAGTGCTAGAGATCTGGAGGGTGGGACTGAAGCTTTCTTT. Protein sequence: CSARDLEGGTEAFF.

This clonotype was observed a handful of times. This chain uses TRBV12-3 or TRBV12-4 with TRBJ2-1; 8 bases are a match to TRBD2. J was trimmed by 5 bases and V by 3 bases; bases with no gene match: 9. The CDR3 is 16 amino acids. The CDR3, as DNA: TGTGCCAGCAGTTTGGGTCTAGCGGGCCTACACAATGAGCAGTTCTTC. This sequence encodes CASSLGLAGLHNEQFF.

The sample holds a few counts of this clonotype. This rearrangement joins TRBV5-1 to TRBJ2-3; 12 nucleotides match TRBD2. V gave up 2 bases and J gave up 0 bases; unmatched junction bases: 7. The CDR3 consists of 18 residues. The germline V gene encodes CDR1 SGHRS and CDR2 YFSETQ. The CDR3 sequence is CASSLRTSGIRSTDTQYF. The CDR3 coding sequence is TGCGCCAGCAGCTTAAGGACTAGCGGGATCAGAAGCACAGATACGCAGTATTTT.

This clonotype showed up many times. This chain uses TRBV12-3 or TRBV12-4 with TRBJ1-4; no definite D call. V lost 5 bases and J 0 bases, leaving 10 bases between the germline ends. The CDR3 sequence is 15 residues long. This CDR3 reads CASSPRGATNEKLFF. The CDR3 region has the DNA TGTGCCAGCAGTCCCCGCGGAGCAACTAATGAAAAACTGTTTTTT.

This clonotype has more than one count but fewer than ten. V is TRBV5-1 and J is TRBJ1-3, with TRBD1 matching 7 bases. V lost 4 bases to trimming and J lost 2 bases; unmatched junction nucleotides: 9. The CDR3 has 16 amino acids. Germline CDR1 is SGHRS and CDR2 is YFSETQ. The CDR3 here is CASSQGQSFTGNTIYF. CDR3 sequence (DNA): TGCGCCAGCAGCCAGGGACAGAGCTTCACTGGAAACACCATATATTTT.

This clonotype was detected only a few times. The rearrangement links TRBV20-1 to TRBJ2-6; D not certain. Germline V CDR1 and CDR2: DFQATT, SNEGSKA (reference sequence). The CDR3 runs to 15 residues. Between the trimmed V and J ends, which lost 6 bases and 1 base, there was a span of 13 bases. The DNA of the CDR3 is TGCAGTGCCCCGCCTGGCTGGTCTGGGGCCAACGTCCTGACTTTC. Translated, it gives CSAPPGWSGANVLTF.

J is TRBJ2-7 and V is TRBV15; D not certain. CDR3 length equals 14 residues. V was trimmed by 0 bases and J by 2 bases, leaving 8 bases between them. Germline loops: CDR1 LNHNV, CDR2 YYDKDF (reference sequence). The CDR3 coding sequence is TGTGCCACCAGCAGAGATGTTTTCGCCTACGAGCAGTACTTC. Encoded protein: CATSRDVFAYEQYF.

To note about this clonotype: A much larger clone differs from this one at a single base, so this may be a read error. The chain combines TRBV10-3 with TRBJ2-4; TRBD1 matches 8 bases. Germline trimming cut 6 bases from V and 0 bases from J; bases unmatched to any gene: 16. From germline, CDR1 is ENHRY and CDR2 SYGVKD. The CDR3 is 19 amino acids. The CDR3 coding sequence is TGTGCCATCAGCCCCCGTTGGAACACAGGGGGGATAGCCAAAAACATTCAGTACTTC. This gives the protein CAISPRWNTGGIAKNIQYF.

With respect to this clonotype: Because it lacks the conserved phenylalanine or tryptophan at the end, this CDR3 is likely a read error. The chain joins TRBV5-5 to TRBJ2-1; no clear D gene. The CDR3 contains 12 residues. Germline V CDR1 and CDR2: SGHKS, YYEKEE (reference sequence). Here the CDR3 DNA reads TGTGCCAGCCGCTTGGTTGCGGCAGAGCAGTTCTTG. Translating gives CASRLVAAEQFL.

The CDR3 loop reads CASSPGSHNEQFF. CDR3 DNA sequence: TGTGCCAGCAGCCCCGGGAGTCACAATGAGCAGTTCTTC. The V gene is TRBV5-6, the J gene TRBJ2-1; tentative D call: TRBD2 (6 bases). Deletions cut 4 bases from V and 5 bases from J, with 10 bases between. This CDR3 spans 13 amino acids. In germline, CDR1 is SGHDT, CDR2 YYEEEE.